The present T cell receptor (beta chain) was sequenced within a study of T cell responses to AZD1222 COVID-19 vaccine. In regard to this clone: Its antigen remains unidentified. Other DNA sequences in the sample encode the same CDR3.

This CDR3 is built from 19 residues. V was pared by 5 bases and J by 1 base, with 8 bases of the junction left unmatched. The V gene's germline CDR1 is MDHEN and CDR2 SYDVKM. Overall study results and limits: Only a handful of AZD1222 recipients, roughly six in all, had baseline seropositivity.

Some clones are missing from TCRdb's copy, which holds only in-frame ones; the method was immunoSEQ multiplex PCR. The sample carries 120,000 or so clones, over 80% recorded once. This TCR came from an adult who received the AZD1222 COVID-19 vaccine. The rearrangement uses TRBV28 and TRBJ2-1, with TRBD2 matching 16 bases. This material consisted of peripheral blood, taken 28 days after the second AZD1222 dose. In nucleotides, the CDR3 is TGTGCCAGCAGTCTGCCGGGACTAGCGGGAGGGCCATCCTACAATGAGCAGTTCTTC. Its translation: CASSLPGLAGGPSYNEQFF.